This TCR beta chain was documented in a study of cytomegalovirus exposure and HLA in healthy donors. Study conclusions and caveats: The classifier, whose performance was assessed in both the original and validation cohorts, reportedly diagnosed cytomegalovirus status with high specificity and sensitivity. Whilst most TCR sequences proved rare, a subset of public TCRs occurred across many donors.

The donors were part of the validation cohort of roughly 110 subjects. That cohort was separate from the first cohort, which comprised several hundred subjects. Concerning this clone itself: Its antigen is not known.

J gave up 6 bases and V 5 bases, and 5 bases lay outside the gene matches. The CDR3 length is 14 residues. From germline, CDR1 is MNHEY and CDR2 SVGAGI. Sequenced by immunoSEQ multiplex PCR; TCRdb stores in-frame clones only, minus some. Of 55,000 to 65,000 clones listed, under 95% were seen once; the top ten hold 0.85% to 1.2%. The receptor was isolated from a man aged 18 to 29 in good health and CMV-seronegative. The sample taken for sequencing was PBMCs. This chain links TRBV6-5 with TRBJ1-2, with 11 positions matching TRBD1. The CDR3 DNA sequence: TGTGCCAGCAGTAGGGACAGGGGGATAGATGGCTACACCTTC. Its protein product is CASSRDRGIDGYTF.